These 31 T cell receptor beta chains were all obtained from the same sample, sequenced in a study of blood T cells in healthy people across ages. Sample-barcoded 5' priming and a J-beta primer mix drove a second PCR of 7 to 11 cycles. MiXCR was run by TCRdb on the 5' RACE reads, yielding one entry per CDR3 protein. The repertoire holds roughly 1,700,000 distinct CDR3 sequences, over 25% seen once, with over 7% in the top ten. Sample: blood. The receptors originated from a woman aged 25 to 39 in good health.

Only a few counts were recorded for this clonotype. The chain combines TRBV5-1 with TRBJ1-4; the D is unclear. The germline V gene encodes CDR1 SGHRS and CDR2 YFSETQ. The CDR3 has 13 amino acids. The V end lost 2 bases, the J end lost 5 bases, and 7 bases lay between the germline ends. CDR3 region: CASSLQQNEKLFF. The CDR3 nucleotides are TGCGCCAGCAGCTTACAGCAGAATGAAAAACTGTTTTTT.

The chain recombines TRBV10-3 with TRBJ1-2, with TRBD1 matching over 7 bases. V shed 0 bases and J 2 bases; nucleotides not matched to a gene: 6. Germline CDR1 reads ENHRY; CDR2 reads SYGVKD. This CDR3 has 16 amino acids. The CDR3 sequence: CAISESETGVNYGYTF. The DNA of the CDR3 is TGTGCCATCAGTGAGTCCGAAACAGGGGTAAACTATGGCTACACCTTC.

This clonotype was seen a handful of times. The V call is TRBV3-1, the J call TRBJ2-7; TRBD2 might be the D (6 bases). V was clipped by 1 base and J by 3 bases, with 13 bases between them. This CDR3 spans 15 amino acids. The germline gives CDR1 LGHDT, CDR2 YNNKEL (reference sequence). The CDR3 DNA is TGTGCCAGCAGCCAAGCCTGGGGCGGGAACTACGAGCAGTACTTC. As protein: CASSQAWGGNYEQYF.

This clonotype was counted between two and nine times. J is TRBJ2-7 and V is TRBV18; D tentatively fits TRBD1 or TRBD2 (5 bases each). The CDR3 spans 13 residues. V gave up 2 bases and J gave up 6 bases, with 11 bases separating them. Germline V lookup: CDR1 KGHSH, CDR2 LQKENI. The CDR3 here is CASSPRDPGEQYF. CDR3 in DNA: TGTGCCAGCTCACCAAGGGACCCGGGCGAGCAGTACTTC.

This clonotype has just a few counts. V gene TRBV7-2 combines with J gene TRBJ2-4; D uncertain. CDR1 is SGHTA and CDR2 is FQGNSA in the germline V gene. Trimming removed 5 bases at V and 3 bases at J, with 14 bases between. The CDR3 extends over 15 amino acids. The CDR3 sequence is CASSRGDFDKNIQYF. The CDR3 DNA is TGTGCCAGCAGCCGAGGAGATTTTGACAAAAACATTCAGTACTTC.

This clonotype was observed a few times. The V and J genes are TRBV5-4 and TRBJ2-1, with 12 bases identical to TRBD2. This CDR3 has 16 residues. After removal of 4 bases from V and 8 bases from J, the junction contained 10 bases not matched to a gene. Germline assignment: CDR1 SGHNT and CDR2 YYREEE (reference sequence). CDR3 residues: CASSKSSGRALDEQFF. Written as DNA, the CDR3 is TGTGCCAGCAGCAAATCTAGCGGGAGGGCCCTAGATGAGCAGTTCTTC.

This rearrangement joins TRBV5-1 to TRBJ1-2; 7 positions match TRBD1. V gave up 2 bases and J gave up 1 base; unmatched junction bases: 11. Germline V gene data show CDR1 as SGHRS and CDR2 as YFSETQ. CDR3 length: 17 amino acids. CDR3: CASSFPGRPGGNYGYTF. In DNA, the CDR3 is TGCGCCAGCAGCTTTCCGGGCAGGCCAGGGGGTAACTATGGCTACACCTTC. Looking up the rest from reference TRBV5-1 and TRBJ1-2 gives the full variable domain: KAGVTQTPRYLIKTRGQQVTLSCSPISGHRSVSWYQQTPGQGLQFLFEYFSETQRNKGNFPGRFSGRQFSNSRSEMNVSTLELGDSALYLCASSFPGRPGGNYGYTFGSGTRLTVV.

Turning to this clonotype: An end of the junction differs from the germline gene, which may be a read error. The rearrangement joins TRBV12-3 or TRBV12-4 to TRBJ2-3; D unresolved. The CDR3 consists of 14 residues. In DNA, the CDR3 is TGTGCCGGCAGTCGGATTACTAGCACAGATACGCAGTATTTT. Translating it yields CAGSRITSTDTQYF.

At least ten counts were recorded for this clonotype. The chain links TRBV7-3 to TRBJ1-2, with D maybe TRBD1 (6 bases). Between the trimmed V and J ends, which lost 5 bases and 8 bases, there was a span of 18 bases. The CDR3 totals 14 residues. Per germline, CDR1 SGHTA and CDR2 FQGTGA. The CDR3 protein is CASSPTHREGGYTF. As DNA, the CDR3 is TGTGCCAGCAGCCCCACGCACAGGGAGGGAGGCTACACCTTC. Full variable domain (outside the CDR3, taken from reference TRBV7-3 and TRBJ1-2): GAGVSQTPSNKVTEKGKYVELRCDPISGHTALYWYRQSLGQGPEFLIYFQGTGAADDSGLPNDRFFAVRPEGSVSTLKIQRTERGDSAVYLCASSPTHREGGYTFGSGTRLTVV.

This clonotype came up a few times. The rearrangement uses TRBV7-9 and TRBJ2-1; TRBD2 matches 14 bases. With 4 bases clipped from V and 7 bases from J, the junction kept 6 bases outside the gene matches. The CDR3 is 16 residues long. CDR1 SEHNR and CDR2 FQNEAQ come from the germline V gene (reference sequence). Here the CDR3 DNA reads TGTGCCAGCAGCTCCACGACTAGCGGGGGGGAGAATGAGCAGTTCTTC. Translated: CASSSTTSGGENEQFF.

A remark on this clonotype: At one boundary the junction diverges from the germline segment, which might be a read error. This chain joins TRBV5-1 and TRBJ2-3, with TRBD2 identical over 10 bases. CDR3 size: 17 residues. Germline V gene sequence: CDR1 SGHRS, CDR2 YFSETQ. CDR3 in DNA: TGCGCCAGCAGCTATTTCCTCACTAGCGGGAACCCAGATACGCATTATTTT. Its protein product is CASSYFLTSGNPDTHYF.

CDR3 in DNA: TGTGCCAGCAGTCCCATGTGGGACAGGGTCCTATCGTACTTC. The encoded protein is CASSPMWDRVLSYF. The rearrangement joins TRBV28 to TRBJ2-5; 9 bases are a match to TRBD1. Germline-derived CDR1 and CDR2 are MDHEN and SYDVKM. Trimming at V came to 5 bases and at J to 13 bases, leaving 14 bases not matched to a gene. This CDR3 contains 14 residues. The full variable domain, with the rest looked up from reference TRBV28 and TRBJ2-5, is DVKVTQSSRYLVKRTGEKVFLECVQDMDHENMFWYRQDPGLGLRLIYFSYDVKMKEKGDIPEGYSVSREKKERFSLILESASTNQTSMYLCASSPMWDRVLSYFGPGTRLLVL.

DNA of the CDR3: TGCGCCAGCAGCGTCTCCGGGACTAGAACCGGGGAGCTGTTTTTT. Its translation: CASSVSGTRTGELFF. This chain connects TRBV5-1 to TRBJ2-2; TRBD2 matches 8 bases. V lost 4 bases and J lost 5; bases outside the gene matches: 7. This CDR3 comprises 15 residues. Germline V gene lookup returns CDR1 SGHRS and CDR2 YFSETQ.

This clonotype was counted ten times or more. The chain's CDR3 is CASSLTGSSGANVLTF. The CDR3 DNA reads as TGCGCCAGCAGCCTGACGGGCAGCTCTGGGGCCAACGTCCTGACTTTC. V and J are TRBV5-1 and TRBJ2-6; D not certain. There are 16 residues in the CDR3. In germline, CDR1 is SGHRS, CDR2 YFSETQ. Trimming shortened V by 4 bases and J by 0 bases, and 11 bases separated the two germline ends.

The chain combines TRBV30 with TRBJ2-5; 9 bases are a match to TRBD1. Trimming at V came to 2 bases and at J to 4 bases, leaving 5 bases not matched to a gene. CDR1 and CDR2 from the germline V gene are GTSNPN and SVGIG (reference sequence). The CDR3 consists of 14 residues. CDR3 nucleotides: TGTGCCTGGAGTCTAGGGACAGGGACAGAGACCCAGTACTTC. It encodes CAWSLGTGTETQYF.

The V gene is TRBV27, the J gene TRBJ1-4, with D perhaps TRBD1 (5 bases). CDR3 length equals 18 residues. From germline, CDR1 is MNHEY and CDR2 SMNVEV (reference sequence). Trimming cost V 6 bases and J 7 bases, with 27 bases left between them. The CDR3 DNA follows: TGTGCCAGCAGCCTTACCTCGGTAGCGGGGCGCGGTGGTGAAAAACTGTTTTTT. Protein: CASSLTSVAGRGGEKLFF. Together with reference TRBV27 and TRBJ1-4, the CDR3 gives the full variable domain: EAQVTQNPRYLITVTGKKLTVTCSQNMNHEYMSWYRQDPGLGLRQIYYSMNVEVTDKGDVPEGYKVSRKEKRNFPLILESPSPNQTSLYFCASSLTSVAGRGGEKLFFGSGTQLSVL.

The J gene is TRBJ1-4, the V gene TRBV2; perhaps TRBD1 as D (6 bases). V shed 6 bases and J shed 7 bases, with 15 bases lying between them. The CDR3 runs to 14 residues. Germline CDR1 and CDR2: SNHLY and FYNNEI. The chain's CDR3 is CASRQGSQREKLFF. The CDR3 DNA sequence: TGTGCCAGCAGACAGGGCTCTCAACGTGAAAAACTGTTTTTT.

This clonotype was seen many times. The gene calls are TRBV29-1 and TRBJ2-5, with 8 positions matching TRBD1. V lost 4 bases to trimming and J lost 5 bases; unmatched junction nucleotides: 6. Germline assignment: CDR1 SQVTM and CDR2 ANQGSEA. CDR3 size: 13 residues. CDR3 amino acids: CSVGPGQGETQYF. The CDR3 bases are TGCAGCGTTGGCCCCGGACAGGGCGAGACCCAGTACTTC.

This clonotype was counted ten times or more. The chain employs TRBV12-3 or TRBV12-4 and TRBJ1-2, with unresolved D. The CDR3 runs 11 residues. The V gene lost 6 bases and the J gene lost 7 bases, with 9 bases spanning the gap. This chain's CDR3 is CASRPFSGYTF. The CDR3 region has the DNA TGTGCCAGCAGACCCTTCAGTGGCTACACCTTC.

Turning to this clonotype: Since a much larger clone is just one base distant, this may be a read error. This CDR3 is CASNHPDTQYF. The CDR3 nucleotides are TGTGCCAGCAACCATCCAGATACGCAGTATTTT. The chain couples TRBV7-9 to TRBJ2-3; no firm D call. Between the trimmed V and J ends, which lost 7 bases and 4 bases, there was a span of 6 bases. Germline V gene sequence: CDR1 SEHNR, CDR2 FQNEAQ (reference sequence). This CDR3 spans 11 amino acids.

V and J are TRBV7-6 and TRBJ1-1; D not resolved. V lost 5 bases, J lost 5 bases, and 15 bases lay in between. Germline CDR1 reads SGHVS; CDR2 reads FNYEAQ. The CDR3 loop spans 14 amino acids. The chain's CDR3 is CASSPSRGLTEAFF. DNA of the CDR3: TGTGCCAGCAGCCCATCGCGGGGTTTGACTGAAGCTTTCTTT.

This clonotype was counted many times. The chain links TRBV5-1 to TRBJ1-2; D ambiguous. CDR1 and CDR2 from the germline V gene are SGHRS and YFSETQ. Trimming removed 4 bases at V and 0 bases at J, with 16 bases between. The CDR3 is 16 residues long. The CDR3 DNA follows: TGCGCCAGCAGCCGCGATGGTGTTACAGCTAACTATGGCTACACCTTC. Protein: CASSRDGVTANYGYTF.

The table lists this clonotype with many counts. This chain uses TRBV28 with TRBJ2-4; D possibly corresponds to TRBD1 (6 bases). Germline V gene sequence: CDR1 MDHEN, CDR2 SYDVKM. V lost 6 bases and J lost 6, with 12 bases in between. The CDR3 runs 13 residues. The CDR3 protein is CASSSRGGNIQYF. Written as DNA, the CDR3 is TGTGCCAGCAGCTCCAGGGGTGGAAACATTCAGTACTTC.

This clonotype was observed a handful of times. The genes are TRBV7-2 and TRBJ2-7, with D tentatively TRBD1 (6 bases). Germline assignment: CDR1 SGHTA and CDR2 FQGNSA. The CDR3 has 15 residues. V shed 4 bases and J shed 3 bases, with 16 bases lying between them. The CDR3 bases are TGTGCCAGCAGCTCCCAGGGGAGTGGATACTACGAGCAGTACTTC. This encodes CASSSQGSGYYEQYF.

The chain couples TRBV20-1 to TRBJ2-3, with D tentatively TRBD1 (5 bases). Germline CDR1 reads DFQATT; CDR2 reads SNEGSKA (reference sequence). Trimming took off 0 bases at V and 4 bases at J, with 14 bases between the two ends. This CDR3 has 15 residues. This CDR3 reads CSARDKGRVADTQYF. For the CDR3, the DNA is TGCAGTGCTAGAGATAAGGGCAGGGTGGCAGATACGCAGTATTTT.

J is TRBJ1-1 and V is TRBV5-1, with D hard to call. The germline V gene has CDR1 SGHRS and CDR2 YFSETQ. Deletions cut 1 base from V and 2 bases from J, with 9 bases between. This CDR3 spans 14 amino acids. Here the CDR3 DNA reads TGCGCCAGCAGCTTGTCAGGCCATAACACTGAAGCTTTCTTT. It codes for CASSLSGHNTEAFF.

The V call is TRBV20-1, the J call TRBJ2-2; tentatively, D is TRBD2 (5 bases). Trimming shortened V by 2 bases and J by 5 bases, and 9 bases separated the two germline ends. CDR1 and CDR2 from the germline V gene are DFQATT and SNEGSKA (reference sequence). The CDR3 is 13 residues long. In DNA, the CDR3 is TGCAGTGCTAGACGCCGAGGGACCGGGGAGCTGTTTTTT. Residues: CSARRRGTGELFF.

The chain uses TRBV20-1 and TRBJ2-4; 8 nucleotides align to TRBD2. The CDR3 runs to 15 residues. CDR1 and CDR2 (germline): DFQATT, SNEGSKA (reference sequence). V shed 3 bases and J 13 bases; nucleotides not matched to a gene: 17. CDR3 nucleotide sequence: TGCAGTGCTAGGATAGCGGGGACCTCCTACAATGAGCAGTACTTC. Translating it yields CSARIAGTSYNEQYF.

This rearrangement joins TRBV9 to TRBJ1-2, with 9 bases that match TRBD1. The CDR3 is 13 residues long. The germline V gene encodes CDR1 SGDLS and CDR2 YYNGEE. Losses at the gene ends were 6 bases for V and 6 bases for J; bases not matched to a gene: 6. CDR3 loop: CASTRDREDGYTF. CDR3 nucleotide sequence: TGTGCCAGCACCCGGGACAGGGAGGATGGCTACACCTTC.

The chain carries TRBV5-6 and TRBJ2-7; TRBD2 is a possible D gene (6 bases). The CDR3 has 15 residues. Per the germline V gene, CDR1 is SGHDT and CDR2 is YYEEEE. The V end lost 6 bases, the J end lost 7 bases, and 23 bases lay between the germline ends. CDR3 loop: CASNPWREYRREQYF. In nucleotides, the CDR3 is TGTGCCAGCAATCCATGGAGGGAATACCGGCGGGAGCAGTACTTC.

This chain links TRBV27 with TRBJ1-1; D gene unclear. Trimming removed 4 bases from V and 3 bases from J, with 15 bases in between. Germline loops: CDR1 MNHEY, CDR2 SMNVEV (reference sequence). The CDR3 length is 15 residues. The DNA for the CDR3 is TGTGCCAGCAGTTCCCACGCGAGCCCGTACACTGAAGCTTTCTTT. It translates to CASSSHASPYTEAFF.